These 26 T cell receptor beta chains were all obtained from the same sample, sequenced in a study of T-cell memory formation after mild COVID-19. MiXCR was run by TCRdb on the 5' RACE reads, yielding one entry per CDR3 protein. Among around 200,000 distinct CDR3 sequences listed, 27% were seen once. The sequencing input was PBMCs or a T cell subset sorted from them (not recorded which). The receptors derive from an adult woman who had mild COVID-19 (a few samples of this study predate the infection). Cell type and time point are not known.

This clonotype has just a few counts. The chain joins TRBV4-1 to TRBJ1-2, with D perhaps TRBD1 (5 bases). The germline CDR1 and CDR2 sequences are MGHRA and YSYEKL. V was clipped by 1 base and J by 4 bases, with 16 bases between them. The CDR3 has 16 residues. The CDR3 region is CASSQVGGMGGYGYTF. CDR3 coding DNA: TGCGCCAGCAGCCAAGTGGGAGGGATGGGGGGCTATGGCTACACCTTC.

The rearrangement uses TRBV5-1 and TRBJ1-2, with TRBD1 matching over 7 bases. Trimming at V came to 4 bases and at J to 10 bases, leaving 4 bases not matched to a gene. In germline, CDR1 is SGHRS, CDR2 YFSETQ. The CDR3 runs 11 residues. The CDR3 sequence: CASSIGTAYTF. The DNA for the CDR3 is TGCGCCAGCAGCATCGGGACAGCCTACACCTTC.

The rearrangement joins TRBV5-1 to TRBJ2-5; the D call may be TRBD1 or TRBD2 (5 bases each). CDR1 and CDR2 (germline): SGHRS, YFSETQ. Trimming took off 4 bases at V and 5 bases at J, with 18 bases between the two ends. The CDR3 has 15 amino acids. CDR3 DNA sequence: TGCGCCAGCAGCCTAACCCCAGGGAGCAGGGAGACCCAGTACTTC. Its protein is CASSLTPGSRETQYF.

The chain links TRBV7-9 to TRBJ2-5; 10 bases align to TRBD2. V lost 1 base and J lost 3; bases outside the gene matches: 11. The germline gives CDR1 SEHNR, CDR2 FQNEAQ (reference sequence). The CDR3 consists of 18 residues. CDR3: CASSLEVSGRLRKETQYF. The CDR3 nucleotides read TGTGCCAGCAGCTTAGAAGTTAGCGGGAGGTTGCGGAAAGAGACCCAGTACTTC. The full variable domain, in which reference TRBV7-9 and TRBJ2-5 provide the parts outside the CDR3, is DTGVSQNPRHKITKRGQNVTFRCDPISEHNRLYWYRQTLGQGPEFLTYFQNEAQLEKSRLLSDRFSAERPKGSFSTLEIQRTEQGDSAMYLCASSLEVSGRLRKETQYFGPGTRLLVL.

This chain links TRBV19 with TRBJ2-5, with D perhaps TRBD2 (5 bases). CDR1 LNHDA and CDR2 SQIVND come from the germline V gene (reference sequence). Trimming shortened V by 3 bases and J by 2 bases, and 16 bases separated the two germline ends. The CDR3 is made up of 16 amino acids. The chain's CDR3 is CASSIPFGVPQETQYF. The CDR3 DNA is TGTGCCAGTAGTATCCCATTCGGGGTCCCGCAAGAGACCCAGTACTTC.

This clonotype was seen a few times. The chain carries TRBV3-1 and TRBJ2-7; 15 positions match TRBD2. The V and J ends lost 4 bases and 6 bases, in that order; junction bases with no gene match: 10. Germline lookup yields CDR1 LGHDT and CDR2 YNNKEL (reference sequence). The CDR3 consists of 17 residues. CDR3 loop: CASSRRTSGRAFPEQYF. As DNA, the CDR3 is TGTGCCAGCAGCCGCCGGACTAGCGGGAGGGCCTTTCCCGAGCAGTACTTC.

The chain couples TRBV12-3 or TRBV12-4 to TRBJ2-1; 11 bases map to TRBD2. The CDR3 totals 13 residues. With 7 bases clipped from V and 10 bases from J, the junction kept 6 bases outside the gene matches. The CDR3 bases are TGTGCCAGCACTGTGACTAGCGGGGTCGAGCAGTTCTTC. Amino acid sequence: CASTVTSGVEQFF.

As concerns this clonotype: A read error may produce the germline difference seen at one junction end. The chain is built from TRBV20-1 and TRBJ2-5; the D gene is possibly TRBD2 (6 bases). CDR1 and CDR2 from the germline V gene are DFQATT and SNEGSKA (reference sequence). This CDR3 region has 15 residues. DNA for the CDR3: TGCAGTGCTGGAGAATCGATGGCGGGGAGGGAGACCCAGTACTTC. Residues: CSAGESMAGRETQYF.

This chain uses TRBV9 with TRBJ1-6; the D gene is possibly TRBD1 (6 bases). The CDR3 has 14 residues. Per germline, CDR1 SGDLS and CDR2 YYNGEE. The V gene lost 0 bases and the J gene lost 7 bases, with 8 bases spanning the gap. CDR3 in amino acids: CASSVGTANSPLHF. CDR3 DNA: TGTGCCAGCAGCGTAGGGACAGCAAATTCACCCCTCCACTTT.

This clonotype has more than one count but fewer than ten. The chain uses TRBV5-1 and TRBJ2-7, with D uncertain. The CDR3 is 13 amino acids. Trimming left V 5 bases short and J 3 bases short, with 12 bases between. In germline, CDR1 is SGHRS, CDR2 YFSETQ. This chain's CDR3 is CASRPPSDYEQYF. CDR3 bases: TGCGCCAGCAGACCCCCTAGTGACTACGAGCAGTACTTC.

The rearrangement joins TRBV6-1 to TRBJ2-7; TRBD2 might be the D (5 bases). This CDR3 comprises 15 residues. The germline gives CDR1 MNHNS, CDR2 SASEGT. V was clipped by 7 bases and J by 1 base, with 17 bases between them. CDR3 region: CASINEDWPSYEQYF. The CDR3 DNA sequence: TGTGCCAGCATCAACGAGGACTGGCCATCCTACGAGCAGTACTTC.

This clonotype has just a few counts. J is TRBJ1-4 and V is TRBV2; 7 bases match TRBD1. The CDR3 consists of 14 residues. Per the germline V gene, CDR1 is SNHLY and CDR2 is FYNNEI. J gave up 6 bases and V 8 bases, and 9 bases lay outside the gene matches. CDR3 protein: CASRRRQGDEKLFF. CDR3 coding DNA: TGTGCCAGCCGGCGACGGCAGGGGGATGAAAAACTGTTTTTT.

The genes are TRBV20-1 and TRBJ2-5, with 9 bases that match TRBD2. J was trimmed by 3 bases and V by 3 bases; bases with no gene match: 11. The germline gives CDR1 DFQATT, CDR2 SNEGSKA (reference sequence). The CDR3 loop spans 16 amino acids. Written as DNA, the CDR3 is TGCAGTGCTAGGGGACTAGCTGCGGCCTATGAAGAGACCCAGTACTTC. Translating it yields CSARGLAAAYEETQYF.

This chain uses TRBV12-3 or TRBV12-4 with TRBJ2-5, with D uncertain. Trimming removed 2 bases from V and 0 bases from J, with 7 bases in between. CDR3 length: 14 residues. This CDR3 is CASSLRTDQETQYF. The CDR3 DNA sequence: TGTGCCAGCAGTTTAAGGACGGACCAAGAGACCCAGTACTTC.

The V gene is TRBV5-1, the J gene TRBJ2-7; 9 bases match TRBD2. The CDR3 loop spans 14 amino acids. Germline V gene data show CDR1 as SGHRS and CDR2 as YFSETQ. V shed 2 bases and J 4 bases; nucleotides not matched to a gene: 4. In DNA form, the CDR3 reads TGCGCCAGCAGCTTTAGCGGGAGTGGGTACGAGCAGTACTTC. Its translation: CASSFSGSGYEQYF.

The CDR3, as DNA: TGTGCCAGCAGGAGAGGGCTAGCGGGAAACAACGATGAGCAGTTCTTC. Its protein is CASRRGLAGNNDEQFF. The J gene is TRBJ2-1, the V gene TRBV9, with 9 bases that match TRBD2. The germline CDR1 and CDR2 sequences are SGDLS and YYNGEE. Losses at the gene ends were 5 bases for V and 8 bases for J; bases not matched to a gene: 14. The length of the CDR3 is 16 residues. Using reference TRBV9 and TRBJ2-1 for the parts outside the CDR3, the full variable domain is DSGVTQTPKHLITATGQRVTLRCSPRSGDLSVYWYQQSLDQGLQFLIQYYNGEERAKGNILERFSAQQFPDLHSELNLSSLELGDSALYFCASRRGLAGNNDEQFFGPGTRLTVL.

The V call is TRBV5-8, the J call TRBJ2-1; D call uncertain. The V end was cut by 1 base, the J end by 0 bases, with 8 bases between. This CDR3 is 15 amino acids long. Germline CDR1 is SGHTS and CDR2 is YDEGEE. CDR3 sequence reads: CASSLRRTSYNEQFF. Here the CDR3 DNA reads TGTGCCAGCAGCTTGCGCCGGACCTCCTACAATGAGCAGTTCTTC.

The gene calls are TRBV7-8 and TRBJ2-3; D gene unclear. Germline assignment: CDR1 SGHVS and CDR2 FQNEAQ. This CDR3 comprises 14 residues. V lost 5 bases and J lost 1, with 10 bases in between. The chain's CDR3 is CASSPYVGTDTQYF. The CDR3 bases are TGTGCCAGCAGCCCGTACGTGGGCACAGATACGCAGTATTTT.

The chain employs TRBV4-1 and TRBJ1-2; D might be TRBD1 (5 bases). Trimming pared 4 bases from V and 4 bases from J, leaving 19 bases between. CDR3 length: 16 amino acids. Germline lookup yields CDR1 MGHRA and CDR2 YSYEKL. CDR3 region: CASSPLPQGKSYGYTF. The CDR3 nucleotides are TGCGCCAGCAGCCCACTCCCCCAGGGAAAGAGCTATGGCTACACCTTC.

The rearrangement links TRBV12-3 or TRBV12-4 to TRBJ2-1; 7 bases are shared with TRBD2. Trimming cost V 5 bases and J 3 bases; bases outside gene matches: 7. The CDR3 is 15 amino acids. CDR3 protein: CASSAYRDYYNEQFF. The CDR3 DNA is TGTGCCAGCAGTGCATACCGGGACTACTACAATGAGCAGTTCTTC.

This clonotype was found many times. The CDR3 reads CSARSPGLAGTQETQYF. The CDR3 DNA is TGCAGTGCTAGATCCCCGGGACTAGCGGGGACCCAAGAGACCCAGTACTTC. The chain recombines TRBV20-1 with TRBJ2-5; 13 nucleotides match TRBD2. CDR1 is DFQATT and CDR2 is SNEGSKA in the germline V gene (reference sequence). The CDR3 sequence is 17 residues long. V was pared by 2 bases and J by 1 base, with 7 bases of the junction left unmatched.

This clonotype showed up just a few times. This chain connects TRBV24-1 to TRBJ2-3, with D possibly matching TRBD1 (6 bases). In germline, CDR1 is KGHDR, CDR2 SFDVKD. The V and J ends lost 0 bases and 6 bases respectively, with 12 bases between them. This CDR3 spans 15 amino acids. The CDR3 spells CATSDLGTREDTQYF. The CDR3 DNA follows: TGTGCCACCAGTGATTTGGGGACAAGGGAGGATACGCAGTATTTT.

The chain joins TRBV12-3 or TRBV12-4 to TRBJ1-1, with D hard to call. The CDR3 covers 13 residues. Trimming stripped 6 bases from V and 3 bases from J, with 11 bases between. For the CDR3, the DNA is TGTGCCAGCAGGGTAGGGTACGACACTGAAGCTTTCTTT. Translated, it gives CASRVGYDTEAFF.

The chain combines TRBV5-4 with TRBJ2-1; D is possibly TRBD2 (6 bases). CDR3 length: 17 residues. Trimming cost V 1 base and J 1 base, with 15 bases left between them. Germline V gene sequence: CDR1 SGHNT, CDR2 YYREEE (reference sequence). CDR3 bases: TGTGCCAGCAGCTTGCTTTTATTAGCGGAGTCCTACAATGAGCAGTTCTTC. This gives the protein CASSLLLLAESYNEQFF. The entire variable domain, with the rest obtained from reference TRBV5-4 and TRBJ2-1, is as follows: ETGVTQSPTHLIKTRGQQVTLRCSSQSGHNTVSWYQQALGQGPQFIFQYYREEENGRGNFPPRFSGLQFPNYSSELNVNALELDDSALYLCASSLLLLAESYNEQFFGPGTRLTVL.

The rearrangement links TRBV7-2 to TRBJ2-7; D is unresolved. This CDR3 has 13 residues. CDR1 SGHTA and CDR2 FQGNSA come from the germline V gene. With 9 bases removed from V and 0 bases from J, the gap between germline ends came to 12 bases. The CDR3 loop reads CASSGSYSYEQYF. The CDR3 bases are TGTGCCAGTTCGGGCTCCTACTCCTACGAGCAGTACTTC.

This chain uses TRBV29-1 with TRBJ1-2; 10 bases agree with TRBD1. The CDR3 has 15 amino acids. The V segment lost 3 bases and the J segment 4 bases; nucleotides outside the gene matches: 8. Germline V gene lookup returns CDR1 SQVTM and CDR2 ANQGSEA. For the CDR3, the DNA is TGCAGCGTTGATGAAGGGACAGGGGTTACCTATGGCTACACCTTC. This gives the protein CSVDEGTGVTYGYTF. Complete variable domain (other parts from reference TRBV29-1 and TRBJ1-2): SAVISQKPSRDICQRGTSLTIQCQVDSQVTMMFWYRQQPGQSLTLIATANQGSEATYESGFVIDKFPISRPNLTFSTLTVSNMSPEDSSIYLCSVDEGTGVTYGYTFGSGTRLTVV.